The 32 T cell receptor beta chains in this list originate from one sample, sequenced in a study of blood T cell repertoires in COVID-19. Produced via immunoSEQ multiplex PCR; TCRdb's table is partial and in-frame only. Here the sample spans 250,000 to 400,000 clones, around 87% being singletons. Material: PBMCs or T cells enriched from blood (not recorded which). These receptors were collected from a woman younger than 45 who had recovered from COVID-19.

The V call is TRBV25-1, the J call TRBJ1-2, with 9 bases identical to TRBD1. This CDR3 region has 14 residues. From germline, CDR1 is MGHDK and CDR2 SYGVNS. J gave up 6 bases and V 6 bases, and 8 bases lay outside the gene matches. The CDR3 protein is CASRTTGQGHGYTF. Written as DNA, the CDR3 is TGTGCCAGCAGAACTACGGGACAGGGTCATGGCTACACCTTC.

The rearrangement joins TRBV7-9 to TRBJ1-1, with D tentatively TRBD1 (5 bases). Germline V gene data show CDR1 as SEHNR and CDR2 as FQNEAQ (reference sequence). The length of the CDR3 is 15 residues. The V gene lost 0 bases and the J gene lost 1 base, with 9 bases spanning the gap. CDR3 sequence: CASSLANRKNTEAFF. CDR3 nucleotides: TGTGCCAGCAGCTTAGCGAACAGGAAGAACACTGAAGCTTTCTTT.

In DNA, the CDR3 is TGTGCCAGCAGCCCTTCGGTCGGACAGGGTAGGACTGAAGCTTTCTTT. Translation: CASSPSVGQGRTEAFF. The chain combines TRBV11-2 with TRBJ1-1; 8 nucleotides match TRBD1. The CDR3 has 16 amino acids. Germline V gives CDR1 SGHAT, CDR2 FQNNGV. V lost 5 bases, J lost 5 bases, and 13 bases stayed unmatched. The full variable domain, in which reference TRBV11-2 and TRBJ1-1 provide the parts outside the CDR3, is EAGVAQSPRYKIIEKRQSVAFWCNPISGHATLYWYQQILGQGPKLLIQFQNNGVVDDSQLPKDRFSAERLKGVDSTLKIQPAKLEDSAVYLCASSPSVGQGRTEAFFGQGTRLTVV.

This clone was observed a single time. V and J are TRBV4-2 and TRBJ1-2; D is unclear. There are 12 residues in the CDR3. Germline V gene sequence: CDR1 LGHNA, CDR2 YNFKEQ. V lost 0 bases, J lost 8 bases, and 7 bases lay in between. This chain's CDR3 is CASSQDVRGYTF. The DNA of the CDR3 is TGTGCCAGCAGCCAAGATGTGCGAGGCTACACCTTC.

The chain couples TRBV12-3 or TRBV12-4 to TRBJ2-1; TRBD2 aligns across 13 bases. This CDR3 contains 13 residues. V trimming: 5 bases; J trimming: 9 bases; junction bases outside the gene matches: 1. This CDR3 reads CASSGLAGAEQFF. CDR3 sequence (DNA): TGTGCCAGCAGTGGACTAGCGGGGGCTGAGCAGTTCTTC.

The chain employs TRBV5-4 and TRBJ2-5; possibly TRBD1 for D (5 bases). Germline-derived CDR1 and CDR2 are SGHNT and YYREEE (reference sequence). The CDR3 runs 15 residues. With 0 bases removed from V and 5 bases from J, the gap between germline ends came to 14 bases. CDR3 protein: CASSLGLWGPETQYF. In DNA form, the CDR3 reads TGTGCCAGCAGCTTGGGGCTGTGGGGCCCGGAGACCCAGTACTTC.

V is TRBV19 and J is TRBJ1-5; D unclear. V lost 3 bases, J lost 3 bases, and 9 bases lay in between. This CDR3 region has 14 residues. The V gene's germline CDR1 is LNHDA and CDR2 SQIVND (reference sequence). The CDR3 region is CASSMAVFNQPQHF. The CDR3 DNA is TGTGCCAGTAGTATGGCAGTGTTCAATCAGCCCCAGCATTTT.

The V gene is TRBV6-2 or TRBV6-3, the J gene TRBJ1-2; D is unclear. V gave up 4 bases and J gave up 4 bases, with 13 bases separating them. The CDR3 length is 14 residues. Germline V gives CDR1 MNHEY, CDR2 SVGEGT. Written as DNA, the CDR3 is TGTGCCAGCAGTTCCGAAGCCCGGTTCTATGGCTACACCTTC. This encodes CASSSEARFYGYTF.

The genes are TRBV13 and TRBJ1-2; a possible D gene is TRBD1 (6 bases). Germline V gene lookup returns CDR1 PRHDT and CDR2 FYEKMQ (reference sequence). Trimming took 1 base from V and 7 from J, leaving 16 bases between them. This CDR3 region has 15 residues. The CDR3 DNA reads TGTGCCAGCAGCTTAGTTGGCAGGGGACAAGGTGGCTACACCTTC. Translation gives CASSLVGRGQGGYTF.

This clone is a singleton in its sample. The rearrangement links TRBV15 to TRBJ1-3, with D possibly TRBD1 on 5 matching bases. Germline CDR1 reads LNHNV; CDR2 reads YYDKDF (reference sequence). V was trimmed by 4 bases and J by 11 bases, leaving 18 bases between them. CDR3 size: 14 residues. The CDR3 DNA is TGTGCCACCAGCACCCGACGGTCCCAGGGTGCCATATATTTT. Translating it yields CATSTRRSQGAIYF.

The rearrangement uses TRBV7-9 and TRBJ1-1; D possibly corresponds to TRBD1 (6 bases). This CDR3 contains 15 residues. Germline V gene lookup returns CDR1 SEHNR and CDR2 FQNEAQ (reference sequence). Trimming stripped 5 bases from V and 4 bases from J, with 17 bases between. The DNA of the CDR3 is TGTGCCAGCAGCCCGGCGACAGGTTTGAGCACTGAAGCTTTCTTT. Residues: CASSPATGLSTEAFF.

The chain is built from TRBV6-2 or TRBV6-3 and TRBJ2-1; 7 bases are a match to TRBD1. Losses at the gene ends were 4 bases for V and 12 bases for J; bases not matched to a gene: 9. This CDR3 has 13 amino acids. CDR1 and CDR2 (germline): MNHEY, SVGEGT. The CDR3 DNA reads TGTGCCAGCAGTTCCGATCGGACAGGTGGGCAGTTCTTC. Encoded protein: CASSSDRTGGQFF.

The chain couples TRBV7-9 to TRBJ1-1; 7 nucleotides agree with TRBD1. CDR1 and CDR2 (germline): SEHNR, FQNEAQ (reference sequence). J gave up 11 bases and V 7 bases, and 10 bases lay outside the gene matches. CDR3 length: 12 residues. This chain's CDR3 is CASTPTGPGAFF. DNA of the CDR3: TGTGCCAGCACCCCGACAGGGCCGGGGGCTTTCTTT. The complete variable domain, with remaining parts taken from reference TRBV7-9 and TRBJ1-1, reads DTGVSQNPRHKITKRGQNVTFRCDPISEHNRLYWYRQTLGQGPEFLTYFQNEAQLEKSRLLSDRFSAERPKGSFSTLEIQRTEQGDSAMYLCASTPTGPGAFFGQGTRLTVV.

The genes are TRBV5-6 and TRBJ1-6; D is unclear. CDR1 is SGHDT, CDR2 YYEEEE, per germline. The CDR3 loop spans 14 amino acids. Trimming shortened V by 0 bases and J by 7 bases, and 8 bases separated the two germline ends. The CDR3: CASSLGPLNSPLHF. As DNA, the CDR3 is TGTGCCAGCAGCTTGGGGCCTCTCAATTCACCCCTCCACTTT.

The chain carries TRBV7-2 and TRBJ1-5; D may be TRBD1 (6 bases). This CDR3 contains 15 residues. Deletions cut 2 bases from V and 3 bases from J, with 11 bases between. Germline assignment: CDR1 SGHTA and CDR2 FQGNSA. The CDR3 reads CASSLTGTTNQPQHF. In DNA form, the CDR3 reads TGTGCCAGCAGCTTAACAGGGACCACCAATCAGCCCCAGCATTTT.

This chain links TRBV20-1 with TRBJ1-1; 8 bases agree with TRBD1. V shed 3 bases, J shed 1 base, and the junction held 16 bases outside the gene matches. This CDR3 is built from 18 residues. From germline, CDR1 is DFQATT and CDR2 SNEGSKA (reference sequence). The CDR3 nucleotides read TGCAGTGCTAGTCTCGGCAGGGGGCGGATAGGGCCGAACACTGAAGCTTTCTTT. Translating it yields CSASLGRGRIGPNTEAFF.

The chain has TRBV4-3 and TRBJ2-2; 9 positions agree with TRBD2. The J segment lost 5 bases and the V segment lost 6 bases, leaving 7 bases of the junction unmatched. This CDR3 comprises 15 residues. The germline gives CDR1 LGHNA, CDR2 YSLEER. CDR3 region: CASRSRTSETGELFF. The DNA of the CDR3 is TGCGCCAGCAGATCACGGACTAGCGAAACCGGGGAGCTGTTTTTT.

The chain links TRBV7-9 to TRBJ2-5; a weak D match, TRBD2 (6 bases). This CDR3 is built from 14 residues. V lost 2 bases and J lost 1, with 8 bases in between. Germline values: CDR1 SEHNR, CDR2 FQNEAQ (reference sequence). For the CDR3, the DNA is TGTGCCAGCAGCTTAACGGGGGTCCAAGAGACCCAGTACTTC. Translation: CASSLTGVQETQYF.

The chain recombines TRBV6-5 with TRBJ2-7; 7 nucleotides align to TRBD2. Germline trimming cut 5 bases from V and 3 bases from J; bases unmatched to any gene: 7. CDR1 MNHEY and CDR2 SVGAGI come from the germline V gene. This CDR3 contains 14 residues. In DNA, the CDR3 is TGTGCCAGCAGTACGGGGGGTTCGCGCTACGAGCAGTACTTC. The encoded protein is CASSTGGSRYEQYF.

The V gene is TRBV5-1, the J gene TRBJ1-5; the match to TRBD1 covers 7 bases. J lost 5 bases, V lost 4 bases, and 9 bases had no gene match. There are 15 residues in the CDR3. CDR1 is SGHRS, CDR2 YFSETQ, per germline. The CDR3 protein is CASSPSGTEYQPQHF. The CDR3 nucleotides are TGCGCCAGCAGCCCATCCGGGACAGAGTATCAGCCCCAGCATTTT.

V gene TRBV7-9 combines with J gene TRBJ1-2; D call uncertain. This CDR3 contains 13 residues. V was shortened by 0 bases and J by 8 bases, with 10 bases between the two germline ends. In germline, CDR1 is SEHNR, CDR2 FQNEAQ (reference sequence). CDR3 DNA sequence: TGTGCCAGCAGCTTAGCCGGGGATAGGGGCTACACCTTC. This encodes CASSLAGDRGYTF.

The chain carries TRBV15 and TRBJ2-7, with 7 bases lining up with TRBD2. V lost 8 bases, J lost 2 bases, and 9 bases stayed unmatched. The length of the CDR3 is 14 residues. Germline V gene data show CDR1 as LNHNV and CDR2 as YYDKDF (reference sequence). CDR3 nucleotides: TGTGCCACCCGGGGTGGGGGAGGGACCTACGAGCAGTACTTC. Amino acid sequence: CATRGGGGTYEQYF.

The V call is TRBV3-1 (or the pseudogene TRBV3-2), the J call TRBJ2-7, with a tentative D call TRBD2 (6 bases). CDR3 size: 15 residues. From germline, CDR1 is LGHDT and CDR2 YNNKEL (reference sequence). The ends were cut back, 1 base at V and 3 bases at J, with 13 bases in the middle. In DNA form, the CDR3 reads TGTGCCAGCAGCCAAGTAGCAGCGGGTGACTACGAGCAGTACTTC. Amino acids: CASSQVAAGDYEQYF.

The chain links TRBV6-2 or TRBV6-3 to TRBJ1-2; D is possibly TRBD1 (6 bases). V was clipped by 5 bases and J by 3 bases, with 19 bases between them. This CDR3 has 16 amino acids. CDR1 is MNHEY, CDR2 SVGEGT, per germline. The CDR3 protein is CASSQSLGGQDYGYTF. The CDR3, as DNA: TGTGCCAGCAGTCAATCTCTCGGGGGGCAGGACTATGGCTACACCTTC.

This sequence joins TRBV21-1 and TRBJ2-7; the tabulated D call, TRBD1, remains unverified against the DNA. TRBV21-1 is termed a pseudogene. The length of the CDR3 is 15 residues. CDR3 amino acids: CASSKPAGGIDEQYF. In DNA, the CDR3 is TGTGCCAGCAGTAAGCCGGCAGGGGGGATTGACGAGCAGTACTTC.

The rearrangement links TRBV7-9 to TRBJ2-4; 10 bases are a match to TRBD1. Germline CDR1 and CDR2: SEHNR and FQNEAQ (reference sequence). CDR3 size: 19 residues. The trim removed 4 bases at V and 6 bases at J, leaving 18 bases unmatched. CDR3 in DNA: TGTGCCAGCAGCTCGAATTACGGGGGTGACCGGGACAGGGGAAACATTCAGTACTTC. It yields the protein CASSSNYGGDRDRGNIQYF.

The CDR3 sequence is CASSLGASNQPQHF. Written as DNA, the CDR3 is TGTGCCAGCAGCCTAGGGGCAAGCAATCAGCCCCAGCATTTT. The rearrangement uses TRBV3-1 (or the pseudogene TRBV3-2) and TRBJ1-5; perhaps TRBD1 as D (5 bases). This CDR3 is 14 amino acids long. Trimming removed 4 bases from V and 1 base from J, with 8 bases in between. Germline V gives CDR1 LGHDT, CDR2 YNNKEL (reference sequence).

The CDR3 nucleotides read TGTGCCAGCAGCCAGTCGACAGGGCTCCCCATCTATGGCTACACCTTC. This encodes CASSQSTGLPIYGYTF. This chain uses TRBV3-1 (or the pseudogene TRBV3-2) with TRBJ1-2, with 7 bases aligning to TRBD1. Germline V gene sequence: CDR1 LGHDT, CDR2 YNNKEL (reference sequence). This CDR3 is built from 16 residues. The junction had 11 bases not matched to a gene; V was cut back by 3 bases and J by 4 bases.

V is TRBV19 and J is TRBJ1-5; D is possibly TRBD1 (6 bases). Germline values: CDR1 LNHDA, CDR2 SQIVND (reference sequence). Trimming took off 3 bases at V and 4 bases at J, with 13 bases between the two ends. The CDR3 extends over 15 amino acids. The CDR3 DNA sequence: TGTGCCAGTAGTATCAGGGGTTTGGGGAATCAGCCCCAGCATTTT. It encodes CASSIRGLGNQPQHF.

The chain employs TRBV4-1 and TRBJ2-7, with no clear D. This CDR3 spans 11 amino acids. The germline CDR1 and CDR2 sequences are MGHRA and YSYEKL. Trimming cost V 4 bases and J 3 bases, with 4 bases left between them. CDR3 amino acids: CASSRGYEQYF. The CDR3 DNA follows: TGCGCCAGCAGCCGAGGCTACGAGCAGTACTTC.

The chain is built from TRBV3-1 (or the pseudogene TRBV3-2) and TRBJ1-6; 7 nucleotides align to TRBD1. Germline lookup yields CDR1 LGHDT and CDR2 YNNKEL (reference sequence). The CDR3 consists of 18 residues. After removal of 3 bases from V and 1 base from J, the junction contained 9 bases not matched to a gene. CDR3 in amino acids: CASSHGGGFGSYNSPLHF. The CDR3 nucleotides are TGTGCCAGCAGCCATGGAGGGGGCTTCGGGTCCTATAATTCACCCCTCCACTTT.

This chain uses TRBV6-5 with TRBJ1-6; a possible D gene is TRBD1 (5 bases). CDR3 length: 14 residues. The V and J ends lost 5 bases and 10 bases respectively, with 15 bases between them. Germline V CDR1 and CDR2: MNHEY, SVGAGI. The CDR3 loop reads CASSIGGGWSPLHF. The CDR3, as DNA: TGTGCCAGCAGTATCGGCGGGGGATGGTCACCCCTCCACTTT.